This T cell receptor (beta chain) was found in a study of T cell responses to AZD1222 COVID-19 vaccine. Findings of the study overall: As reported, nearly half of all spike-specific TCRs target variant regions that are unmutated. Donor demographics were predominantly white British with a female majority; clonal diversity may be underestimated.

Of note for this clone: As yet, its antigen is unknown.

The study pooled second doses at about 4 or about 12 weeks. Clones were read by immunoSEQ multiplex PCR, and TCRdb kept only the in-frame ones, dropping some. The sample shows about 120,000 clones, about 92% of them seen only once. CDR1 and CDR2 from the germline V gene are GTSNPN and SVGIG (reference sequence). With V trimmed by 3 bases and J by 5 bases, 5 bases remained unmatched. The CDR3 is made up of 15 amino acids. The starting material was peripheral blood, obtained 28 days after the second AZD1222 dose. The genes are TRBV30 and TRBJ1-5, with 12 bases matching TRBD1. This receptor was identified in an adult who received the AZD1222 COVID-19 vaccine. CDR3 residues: CAWSPRDRGHQPQHF. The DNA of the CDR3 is TGTGCCTGGAGCCCCCGGGACAGGGGGCATCAGCCCCAGCATTTT.